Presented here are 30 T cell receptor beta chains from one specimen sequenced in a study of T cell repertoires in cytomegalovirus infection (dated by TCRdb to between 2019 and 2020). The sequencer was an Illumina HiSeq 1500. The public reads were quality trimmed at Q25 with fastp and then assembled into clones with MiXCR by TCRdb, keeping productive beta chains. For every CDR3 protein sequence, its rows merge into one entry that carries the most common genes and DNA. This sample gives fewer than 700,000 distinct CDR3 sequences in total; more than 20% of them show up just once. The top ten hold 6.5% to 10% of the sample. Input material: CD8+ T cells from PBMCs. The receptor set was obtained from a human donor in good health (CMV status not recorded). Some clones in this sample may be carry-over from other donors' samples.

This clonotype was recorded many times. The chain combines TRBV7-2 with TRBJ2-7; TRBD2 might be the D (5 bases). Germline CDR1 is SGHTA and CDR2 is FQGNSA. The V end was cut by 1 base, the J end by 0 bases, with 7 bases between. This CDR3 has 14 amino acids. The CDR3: CASSLEDSSYEQYF. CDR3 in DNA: TGTGCCAGCAGCTTAGAGGACTCCTCCTACGAGCAGTACTTC.

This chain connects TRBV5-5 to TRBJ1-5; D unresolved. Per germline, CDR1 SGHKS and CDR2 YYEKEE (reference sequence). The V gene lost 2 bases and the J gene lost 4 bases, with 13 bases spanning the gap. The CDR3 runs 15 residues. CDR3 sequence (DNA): TGTGCCAGCAGCTTAGAATCCGCCAGAAATCAGCCCCAGCATTTT. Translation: CASSLESARNQPQHF.

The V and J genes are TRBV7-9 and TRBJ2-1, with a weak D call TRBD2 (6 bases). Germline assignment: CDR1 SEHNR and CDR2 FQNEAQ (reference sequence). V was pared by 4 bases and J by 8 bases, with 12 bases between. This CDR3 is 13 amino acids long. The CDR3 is CASSSGGIDEQFF. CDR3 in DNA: TGTGCCAGCAGCTCCGGGGGTATCGATGAGCAGTTCTTC.

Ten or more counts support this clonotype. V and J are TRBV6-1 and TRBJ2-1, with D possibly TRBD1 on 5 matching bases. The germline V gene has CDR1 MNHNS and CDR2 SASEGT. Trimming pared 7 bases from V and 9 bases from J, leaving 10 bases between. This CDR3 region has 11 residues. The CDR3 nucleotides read TGTGCCAGCACCCTCCAGGGTGAGCAGTTCTTC. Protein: CASTLQGEQFF.

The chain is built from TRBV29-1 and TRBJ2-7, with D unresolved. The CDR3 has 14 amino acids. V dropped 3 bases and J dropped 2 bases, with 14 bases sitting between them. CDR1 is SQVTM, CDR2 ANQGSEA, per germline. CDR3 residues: CSVEVADQTYEQYF. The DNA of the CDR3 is TGCAGCGTTGAGGTGGCCGACCAGACCTACGAGCAGTACTTC.

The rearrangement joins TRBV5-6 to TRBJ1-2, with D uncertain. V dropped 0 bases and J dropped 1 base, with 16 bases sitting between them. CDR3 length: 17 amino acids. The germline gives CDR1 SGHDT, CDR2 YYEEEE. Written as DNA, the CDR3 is TGTGCCAGCAGCTTGGCCGGGCGGCCTCGCCTTAACTATGGCTACACCTTC. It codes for CASSLAGRPRLNYGYTF.

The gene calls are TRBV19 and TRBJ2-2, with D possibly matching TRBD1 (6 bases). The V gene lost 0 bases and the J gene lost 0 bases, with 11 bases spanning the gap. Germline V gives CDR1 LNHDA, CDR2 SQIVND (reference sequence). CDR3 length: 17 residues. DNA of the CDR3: TGTGCCAGTAGTATAGATCCGGGACAAGCGAACACCGGGGAGCTGTTTTTT. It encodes CASSIDPGQANTGELFF. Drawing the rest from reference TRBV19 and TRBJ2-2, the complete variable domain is DGGITQSPKYLFRKEGQNVTLSCEQNLNHDAMYWYRQDPGQGLRLIYYSQIVNDFQKGDIAEGYSVSREKKESFPLTVTSAQKNPTAFYLCASSIDPGQANTGELFFGEGSRLTVL.

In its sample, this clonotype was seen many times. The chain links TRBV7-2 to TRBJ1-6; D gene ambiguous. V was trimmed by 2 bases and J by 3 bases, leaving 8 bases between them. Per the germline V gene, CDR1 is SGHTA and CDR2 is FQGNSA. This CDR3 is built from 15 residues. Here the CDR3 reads CASSLQDSYNSPLHF. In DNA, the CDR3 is TGTGCCAGCAGCTTACAAGATAGCTATAATTCACCCCTCCACTTT.

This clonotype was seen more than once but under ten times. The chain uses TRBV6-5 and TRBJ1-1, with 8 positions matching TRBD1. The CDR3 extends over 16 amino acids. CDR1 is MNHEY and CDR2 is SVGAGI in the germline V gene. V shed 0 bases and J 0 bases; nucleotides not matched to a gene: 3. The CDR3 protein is CASSYSQGAMNTEAFF. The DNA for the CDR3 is TGTGCCAGCAGTTACTCCCAGGGGGCCATGAACACTGAAGCTTTCTTT.

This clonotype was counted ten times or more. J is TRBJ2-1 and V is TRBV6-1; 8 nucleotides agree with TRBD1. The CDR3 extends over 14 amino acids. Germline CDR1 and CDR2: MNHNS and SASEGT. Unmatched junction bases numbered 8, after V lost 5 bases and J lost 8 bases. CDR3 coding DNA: TGTGCCAGCAGTTGGACAGGGCCCTTTGATGAGCAGTTCTTC. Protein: CASSWTGPFDEQFF.

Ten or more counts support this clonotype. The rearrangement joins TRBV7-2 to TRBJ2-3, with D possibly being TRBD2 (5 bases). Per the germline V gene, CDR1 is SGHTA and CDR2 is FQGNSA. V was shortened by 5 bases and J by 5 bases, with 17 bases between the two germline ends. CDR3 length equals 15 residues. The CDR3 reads CASSAPRGIEDTQYF. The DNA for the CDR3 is TGTGCCAGCAGCGCCCCGCGAGGGATCGAAGATACGCAGTATTTT.

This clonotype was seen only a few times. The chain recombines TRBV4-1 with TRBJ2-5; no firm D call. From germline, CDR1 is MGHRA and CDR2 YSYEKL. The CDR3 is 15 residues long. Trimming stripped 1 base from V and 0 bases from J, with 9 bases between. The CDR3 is CASSQGWGNQETQYF. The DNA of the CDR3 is TGCGCCAGCAGCCAAGGGTGGGGAAACCAAGAGACCCAGTACTTC.

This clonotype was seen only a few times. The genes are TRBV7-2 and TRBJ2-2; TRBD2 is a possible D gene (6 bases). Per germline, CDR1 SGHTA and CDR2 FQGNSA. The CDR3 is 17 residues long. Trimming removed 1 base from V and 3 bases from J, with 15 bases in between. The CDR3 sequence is CASSLEVGRGDTGELFF. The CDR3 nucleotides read TGTGCCAGCAGCTTAGAAGTGGGGCGCGGGGACACCGGGGAGCTGTTTTTT.

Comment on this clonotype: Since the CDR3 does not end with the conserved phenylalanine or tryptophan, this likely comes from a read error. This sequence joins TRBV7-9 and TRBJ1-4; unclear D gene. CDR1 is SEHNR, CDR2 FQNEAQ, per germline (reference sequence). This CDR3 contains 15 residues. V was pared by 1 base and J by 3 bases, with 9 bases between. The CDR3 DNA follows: TGTGCCAGCAGCTTAGAAGTCCCTTCTAATGAAAAACTGTTTTCT. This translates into CASSLEVPSNEKLFS.

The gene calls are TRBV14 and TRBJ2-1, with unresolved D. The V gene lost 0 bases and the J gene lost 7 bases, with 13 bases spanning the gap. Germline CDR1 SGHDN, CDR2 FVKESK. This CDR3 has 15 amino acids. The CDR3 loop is CASSQDSTTSNEQFF. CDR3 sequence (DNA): TGTGCCAGCAGCCAAGATAGCACCACTTCAAATGAGCAGTTCTTC.

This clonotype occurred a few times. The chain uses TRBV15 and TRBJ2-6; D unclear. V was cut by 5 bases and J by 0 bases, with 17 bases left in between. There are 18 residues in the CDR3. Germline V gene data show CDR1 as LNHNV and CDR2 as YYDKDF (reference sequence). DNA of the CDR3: TGTGCCACCAGCGAAACTGACTCCATACCCTCTGGGGCCAACGTCCTGACTTTC. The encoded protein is CATSETDSIPSGANVLTF. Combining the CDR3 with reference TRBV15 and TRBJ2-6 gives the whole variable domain DAMVIQNPRYQVTQFGKPVTLSCSQTLNHNVMYWYQQKSSQAPKLLFHYYDKDFNNEADTPDNFQSRRPNTSFCFLDIRSPGLGDTAMYLCATSETDSIPSGANVLTFGAGSRLTVL.

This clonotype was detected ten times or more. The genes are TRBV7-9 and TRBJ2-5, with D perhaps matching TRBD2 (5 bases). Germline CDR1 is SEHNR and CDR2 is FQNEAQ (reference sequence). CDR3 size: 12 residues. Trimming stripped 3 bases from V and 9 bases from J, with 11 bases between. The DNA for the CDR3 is TGTGCCAGCAGCTTGACTACCGGGGCCCAGTACTTC. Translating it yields CASSLTTGAQYF.

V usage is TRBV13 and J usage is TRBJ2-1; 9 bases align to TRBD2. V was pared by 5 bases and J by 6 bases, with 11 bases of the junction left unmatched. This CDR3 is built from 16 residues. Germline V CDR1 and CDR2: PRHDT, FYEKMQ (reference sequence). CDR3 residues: CASSPLAGGHGNEQFF. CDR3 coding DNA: TGTGCCAGCAGCCCGCTCGCGGGGGGGCATGGCAATGAGCAGTTCTTC.

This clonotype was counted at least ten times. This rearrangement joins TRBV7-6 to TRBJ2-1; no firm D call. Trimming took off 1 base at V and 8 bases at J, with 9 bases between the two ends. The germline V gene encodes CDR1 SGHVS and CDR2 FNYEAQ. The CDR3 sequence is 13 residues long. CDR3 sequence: CASSLGPRDEQFF. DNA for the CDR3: TGTGCCAGCAGCTTAGGGCCTAGGGATGAGCAGTTCTTC.

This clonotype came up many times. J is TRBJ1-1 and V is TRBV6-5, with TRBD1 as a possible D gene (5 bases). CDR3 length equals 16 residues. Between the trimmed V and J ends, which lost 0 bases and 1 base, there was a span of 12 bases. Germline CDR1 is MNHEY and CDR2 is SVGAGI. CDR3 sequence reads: CASSYSTGTSNTEAFF. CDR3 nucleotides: TGTGCCAGCAGTTACTCGACCGGGACCTCGAACACTGAAGCTTTCTTT.

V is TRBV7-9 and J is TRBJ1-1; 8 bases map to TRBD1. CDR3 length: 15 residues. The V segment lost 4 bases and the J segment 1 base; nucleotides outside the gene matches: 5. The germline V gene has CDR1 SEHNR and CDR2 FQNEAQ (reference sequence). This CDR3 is CASSSQGGRNTEAFF. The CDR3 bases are TGTGCCAGCAGCTCACAGGGGGGTAGGAACACTGAAGCTTTCTTT.

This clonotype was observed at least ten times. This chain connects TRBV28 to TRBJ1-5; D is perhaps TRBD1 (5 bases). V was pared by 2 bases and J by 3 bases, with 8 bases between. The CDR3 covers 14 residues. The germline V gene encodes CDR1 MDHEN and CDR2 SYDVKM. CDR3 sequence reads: CASSLRGINQPQHF. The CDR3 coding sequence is TGTGCCAGCAGTTTAAGGGGAATCAATCAGCCCCAGCATTTT.

This CDR3 reads CASSLGTSDNNEQFF. The CDR3 nucleotides read TGTGCCAGCAGCTTAGGGACTAGCGACAACAATGAGCAGTTCTTC. The J gene is TRBJ2-1, the V gene TRBV7-9; 9 bases are shared with TRBD2. V gave up 1 base and J gave up 5 bases; unmatched junction bases: 3. CDR1 is SEHNR, CDR2 FQNEAQ, per germline (reference sequence). This CDR3 is 15 amino acids long.

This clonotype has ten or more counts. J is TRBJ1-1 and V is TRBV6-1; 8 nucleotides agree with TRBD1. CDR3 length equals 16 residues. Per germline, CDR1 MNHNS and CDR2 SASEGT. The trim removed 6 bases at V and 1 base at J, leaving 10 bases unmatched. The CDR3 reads CASRQGVGVGNTEAFF. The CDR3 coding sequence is TGTGCCAGCAGACAGGGGGTGGGCGTAGGGAACACTGAAGCTTTCTTT.

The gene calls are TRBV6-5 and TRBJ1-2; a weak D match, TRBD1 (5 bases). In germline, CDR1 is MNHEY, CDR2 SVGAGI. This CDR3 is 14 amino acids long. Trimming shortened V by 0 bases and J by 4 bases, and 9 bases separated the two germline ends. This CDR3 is CASSYSYGGYGYTF. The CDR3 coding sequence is TGTGCCAGCAGTTACTCATACGGGGGCTATGGCTACACCTTC.

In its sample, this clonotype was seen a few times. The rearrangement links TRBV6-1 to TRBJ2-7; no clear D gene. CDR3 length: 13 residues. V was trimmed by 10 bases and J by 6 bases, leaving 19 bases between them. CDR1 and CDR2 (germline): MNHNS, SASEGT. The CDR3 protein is CAIEDHHLGEQYF. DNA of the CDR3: TGTGCCATCGAGGATCATCATTTGGGCGAGCAGTACTTC.

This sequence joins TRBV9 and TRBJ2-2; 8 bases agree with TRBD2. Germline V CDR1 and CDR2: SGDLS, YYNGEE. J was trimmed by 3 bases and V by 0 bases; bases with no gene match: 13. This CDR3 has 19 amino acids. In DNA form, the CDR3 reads TGTGCCAGCAGCGTAGTGCTCGGGAGGGAAAAGGATGACACCGGGGAGCTGTTTTTT. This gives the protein CASSVVLGREKDDTGELFF.

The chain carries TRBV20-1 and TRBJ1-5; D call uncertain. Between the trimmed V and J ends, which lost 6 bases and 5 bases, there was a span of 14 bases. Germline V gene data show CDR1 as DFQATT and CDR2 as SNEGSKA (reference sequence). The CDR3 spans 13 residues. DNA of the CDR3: TGCAGTGCGGCTGGACTGATTGATCAGCCCCAGCATTTT. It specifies CSAAGLIDQPQHF.

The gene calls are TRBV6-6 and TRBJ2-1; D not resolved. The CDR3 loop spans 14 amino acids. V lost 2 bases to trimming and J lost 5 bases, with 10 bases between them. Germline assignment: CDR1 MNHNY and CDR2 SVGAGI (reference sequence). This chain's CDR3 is CASSYTLGHNEQFF. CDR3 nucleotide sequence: TGTGCCAGCAGTTACACCCTCGGACACAATGAGCAGTTCTTC.

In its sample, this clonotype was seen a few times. The CDR3 protein is CASSQGPGGNTIYF. CDR3 coding DNA: TGCGCCAGCAGCCAAGGGCCTGGCGGAAACACCATATATTTT. The rearrangement joins TRBV4-1 to TRBJ1-3; D ambiguous. CDR1 and CDR2 from the germline V gene are MGHRA and YSYEKL. V was cut by 1 base and J by 4 bases, with 8 bases left in between. The CDR3 length is 14 residues.